This T cell receptor beta chain was profiled in a study of beta chain features in type 1 diabetes. Study observations and caveats: Whatever favoring of shorter templates PCR might show would apply equally to patients and controls. When cDNA is sequenced, cells with high TCR expression could be over-represented. These data did not resolve whether HLA type affects TCRB rearrangement. Shorter TCRB CDR3s, moderately but significantly so, marked every one of the four CD4+ subsets in Type 1 diabetes patients.

In the case of this clone: Its specificity is unknown.

The investigators reverse transcribed all of the isolated RNA, so they sequenced expressed TCRB transcripts. The table came from immunoSEQ multiplex PCR; TCRdb's copy has only in-frame clones and leaves some out. The data hold 70,000 to 90,000 clones, with 25% to 35% observed a single time. The CDR3 covers 16 residues. Trimming took off 5 bases at V and 2 bases at J, with 16 bases between the two ends. The germline V gene encodes CDR1 LNHDA and CDR2 SQIVND (reference sequence). This clonotype was sampled from a woman aged 18-30 years in good health. Sequenced sample: stem cell memory CD4+ T cells from blood. The chain joins TRBV19 to TRBJ2-1; D is possibly TRBD1 (5 bases). As DNA, the CDR3 is TGTGCCAGTAGTCCTTTCATGGGGCAGCCCTACAATGAGCAGTTCTTC. It specifies CASSPFMGQPYNEQFF. The full variable domain, rest sourced from reference TRBV19 and TRBJ2-1, is DGGITQSPKYLFRKEGQNVTLSCEQNLNHDAMYWYRQDPGQGLRLIYYSQIVNDFQKGDIAEGYSVSREKKESFPLTVTSAQKNPTAFYLCASSPFMGQPYNEQFFGPGTRLTVL.